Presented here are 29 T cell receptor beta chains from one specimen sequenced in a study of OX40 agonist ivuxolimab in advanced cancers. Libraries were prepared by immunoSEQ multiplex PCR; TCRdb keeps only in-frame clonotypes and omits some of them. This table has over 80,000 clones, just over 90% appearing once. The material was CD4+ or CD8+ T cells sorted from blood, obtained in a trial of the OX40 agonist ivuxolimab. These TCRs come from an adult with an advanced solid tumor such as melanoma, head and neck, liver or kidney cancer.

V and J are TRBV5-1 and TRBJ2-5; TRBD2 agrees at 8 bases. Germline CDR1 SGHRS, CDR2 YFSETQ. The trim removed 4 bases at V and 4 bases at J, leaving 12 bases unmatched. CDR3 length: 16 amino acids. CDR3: CASSGLGLGIGETQYF. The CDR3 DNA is TGCGCCAGCAGCGGGCTGGGACTAGGGATCGGAGAGACCCAGTACTTC.

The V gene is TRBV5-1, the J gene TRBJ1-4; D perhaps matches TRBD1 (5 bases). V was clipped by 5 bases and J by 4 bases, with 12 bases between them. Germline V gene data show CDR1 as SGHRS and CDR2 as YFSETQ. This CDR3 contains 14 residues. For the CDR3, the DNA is TGCGCCAGCAGGACCGGGACGGTTAATGAAAAACTGTTTTTT. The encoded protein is CASRTGTVNEKLFF. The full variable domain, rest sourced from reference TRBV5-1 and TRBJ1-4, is KAGVTQTPRYLIKTRGQQVTLSCSPISGHRSVSWYQQTPGQGLQFLFEYFSETQRNKGNFPGRFSGRQFSNSRSEMNVSTLELGDSALYLCASRTGTVNEKLFFGSGTQLSVL.

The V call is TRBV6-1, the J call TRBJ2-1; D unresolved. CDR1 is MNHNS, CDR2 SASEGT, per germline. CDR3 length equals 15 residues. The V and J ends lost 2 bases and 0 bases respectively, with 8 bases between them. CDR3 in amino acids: CASSEFGSSYNEQFF. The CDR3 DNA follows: TGTGCCAGCAGTGAATTCGGTAGCTCCTACAATGAGCAGTTCTTC.

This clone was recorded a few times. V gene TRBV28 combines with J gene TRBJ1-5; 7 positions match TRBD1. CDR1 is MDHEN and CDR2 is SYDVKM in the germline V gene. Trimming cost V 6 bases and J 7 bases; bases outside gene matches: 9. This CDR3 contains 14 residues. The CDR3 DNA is TGTGCCAGCAGGCCAACAGGGGAAGGGCAGCCCCAGCATTTT. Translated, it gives CASRPTGEGQPQHF.

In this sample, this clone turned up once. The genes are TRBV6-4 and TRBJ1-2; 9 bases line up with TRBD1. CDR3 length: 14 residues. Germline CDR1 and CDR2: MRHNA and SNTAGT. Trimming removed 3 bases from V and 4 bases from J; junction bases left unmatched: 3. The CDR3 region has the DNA TGTGCCAGCAGTGAAGGACAGGGGTTCTATGGCTACACCTTC. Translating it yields CASSEGQGFYGYTF.

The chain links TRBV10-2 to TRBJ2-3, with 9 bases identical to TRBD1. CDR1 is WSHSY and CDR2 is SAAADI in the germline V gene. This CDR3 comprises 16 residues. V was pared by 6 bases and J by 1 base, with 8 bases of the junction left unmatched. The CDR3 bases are TGCGCCAGCAGGGACAGGGGACAGGGAGGCACAGATACGCAGTATTTT. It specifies CASRDRGQGGTDTQYF.

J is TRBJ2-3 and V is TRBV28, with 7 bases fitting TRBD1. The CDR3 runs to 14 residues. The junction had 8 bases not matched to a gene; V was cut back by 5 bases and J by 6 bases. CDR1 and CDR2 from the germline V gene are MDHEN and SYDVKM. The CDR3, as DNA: TGTGCCAGCAGTCGAACAGGGGTATTTGATACGCAGTATTTT. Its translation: CASSRTGVFDTQYF.

The CDR3 DNA is TGTGCCAGCAGCTTAAGCCCCACAGGGGGCGGCACAGATACGCAGTATTTT. It yields the protein CASSLSPTGGGTDTQYF. The genes are TRBV7-3 and TRBJ2-3; TRBD1 agrees at 9 bases. Germline V CDR1 and CDR2: SGHTA, FQGTGA. Trimming took 1 base from V and 1 from J; bases not matched to a gene: 6. This CDR3 spans 17 amino acids.

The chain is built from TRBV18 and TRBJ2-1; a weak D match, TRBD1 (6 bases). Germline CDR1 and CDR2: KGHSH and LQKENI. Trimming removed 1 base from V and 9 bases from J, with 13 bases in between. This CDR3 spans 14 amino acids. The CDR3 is CASSPLAGEGEQFF. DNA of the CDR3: TGTGCCAGCTCACCACTGGCAGGGGAAGGTGAGCAGTTCTTC.

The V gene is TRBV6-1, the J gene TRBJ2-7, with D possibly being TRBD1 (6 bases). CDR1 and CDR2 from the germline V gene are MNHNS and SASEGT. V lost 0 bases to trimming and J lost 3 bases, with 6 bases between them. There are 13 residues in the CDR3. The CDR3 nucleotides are TGTGCCAGCAGTGAAGCCAGGGGCTACGAGCAGTACTTC. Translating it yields CASSEARGYEQYF.

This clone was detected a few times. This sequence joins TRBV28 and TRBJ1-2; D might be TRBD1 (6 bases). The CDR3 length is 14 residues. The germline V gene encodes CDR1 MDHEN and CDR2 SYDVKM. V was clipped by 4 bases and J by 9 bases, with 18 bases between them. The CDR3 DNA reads TGTGCCAGCAGTTCGGGTCCAGGGGTCAGTCGCTACACCTTC. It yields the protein CASSSGPGVSRYTF.

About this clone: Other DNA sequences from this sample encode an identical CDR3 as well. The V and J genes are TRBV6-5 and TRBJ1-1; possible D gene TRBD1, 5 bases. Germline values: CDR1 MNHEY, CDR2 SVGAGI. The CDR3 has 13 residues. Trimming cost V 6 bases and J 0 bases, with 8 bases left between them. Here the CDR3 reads CASSGTVNTEAFF. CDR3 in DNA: TGTGCCAGCAGCGGGACGGTGAACACTGAAGCTTTCTTT.

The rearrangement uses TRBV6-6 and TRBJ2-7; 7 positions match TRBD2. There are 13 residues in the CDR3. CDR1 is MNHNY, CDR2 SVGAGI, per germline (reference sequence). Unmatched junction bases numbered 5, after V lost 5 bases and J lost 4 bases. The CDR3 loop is CASSPGLNYEQYF. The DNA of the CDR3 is TGTGCCAGCAGTCCGGGACTAAATTACGAGCAGTACTTC.

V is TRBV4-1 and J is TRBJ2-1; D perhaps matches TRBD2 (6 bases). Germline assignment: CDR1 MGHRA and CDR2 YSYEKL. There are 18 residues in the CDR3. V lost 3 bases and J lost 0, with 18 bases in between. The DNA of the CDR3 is TGCGCCAGCAGCCACCAACCCTCTGGGGGAGGCTCCTACAATGAGCAGTTCTTC. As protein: CASSHQPSGGGSYNEQFF.

This CDR3 reads CASSLAGGETQYF. The CDR3, as DNA: TGTGCCAGCAGCTTAGCCGGCGGGGAGACCCAGTACTTC. The V and J genes are TRBV7-2 and TRBJ2-5, with a tentative D call TRBD2 (5 bases). Germline CDR1 SGHTA, CDR2 FQGNSA. V lost 0 bases to trimming and J lost 5 bases, with 7 bases between them. The CDR3 length is 13 residues.

The CDR3 bases are TGTGCCAGCAGCCTTGACTCGGGTGAGCAGTTCTTC. Protein product: CASSLDSGEQFF. This chain uses TRBV7-3 with TRBJ2-1; D is ambiguous. The germline V gene has CDR1 SGHTA and CDR2 FQGTGA. CDR3 length: 12 amino acids. Trimming shortened V by 5 bases and J by 9 bases, and 11 bases separated the two germline ends. Filled out from reference TRBV7-3 and TRBJ2-1, the complete variable domain reads GAGVSQTPSNKVTEKGKYVELRCDPISGHTALYWYRQSLGQGPEFLIYFQGTGAADDSGLPNDRFFAVRPEGSVSTLKIQRTERGDSAVYLCASSLDSGEQFFGPGTRLTVL.

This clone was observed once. The CDR3 DNA is TGTGCCAGCTCACTGGCCGGCGGCTTTGATCAGCCCCAGCATTTT. Translating it yields CASSLAGGFDQPQHF. The rearrangement uses TRBV18 and TRBJ1-5; D is uncertain. V gave up 4 bases and J gave up 5 bases, with 15 bases separating them. CDR3 length equals 15 residues. Germline values: CDR1 KGHSH, CDR2 LQKENI.

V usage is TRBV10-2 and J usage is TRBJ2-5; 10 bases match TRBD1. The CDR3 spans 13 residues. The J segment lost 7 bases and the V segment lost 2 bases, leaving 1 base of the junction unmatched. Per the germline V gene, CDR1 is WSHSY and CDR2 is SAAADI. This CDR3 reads CASSEGTGVTQYF. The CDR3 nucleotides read TGCGCCAGCAGTGAGGGGACAGGGGTGACCCAGTACTTC.

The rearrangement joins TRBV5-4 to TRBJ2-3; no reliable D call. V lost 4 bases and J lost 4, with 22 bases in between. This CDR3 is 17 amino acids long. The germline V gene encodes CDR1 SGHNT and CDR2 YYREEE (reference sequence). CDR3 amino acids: CASSPRSRARGPDTQYF. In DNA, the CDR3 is TGTGCCAGCAGCCCGCGTAGTAGGGCACGTGGACCAGATACGCAGTATTTT.

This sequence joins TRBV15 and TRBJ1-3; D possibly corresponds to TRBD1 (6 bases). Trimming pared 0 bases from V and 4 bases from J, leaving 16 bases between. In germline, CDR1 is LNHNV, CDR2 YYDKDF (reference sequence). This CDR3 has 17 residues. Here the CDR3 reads CATSRDLTSTGGNTIYF. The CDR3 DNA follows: TGTGCCACCAGCAGAGATCTTACGAGTACAGGGGGAAACACCATATATTTT.

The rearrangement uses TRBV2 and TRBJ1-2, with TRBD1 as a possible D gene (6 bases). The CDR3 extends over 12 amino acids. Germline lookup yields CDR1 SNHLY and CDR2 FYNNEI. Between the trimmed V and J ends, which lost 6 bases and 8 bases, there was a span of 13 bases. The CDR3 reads CASRPQGEGYTF. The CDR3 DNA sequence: TGTGCCAGCAGACCACAGGGTGAAGGCTACACCTTC.

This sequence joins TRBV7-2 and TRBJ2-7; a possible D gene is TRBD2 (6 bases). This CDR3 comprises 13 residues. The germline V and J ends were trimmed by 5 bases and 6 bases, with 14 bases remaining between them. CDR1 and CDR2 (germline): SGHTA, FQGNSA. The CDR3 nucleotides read TGTGCCAGCAGCCAGACTAGTATGGGCGAGCAGTACTTC. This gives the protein CASSQTSMGEQYF.

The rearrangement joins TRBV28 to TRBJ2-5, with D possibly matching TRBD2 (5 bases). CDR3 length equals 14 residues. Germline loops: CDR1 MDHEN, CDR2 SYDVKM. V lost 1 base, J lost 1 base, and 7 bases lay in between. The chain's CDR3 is CASSLSAGQETQYF. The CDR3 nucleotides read TGTGCCAGCAGTTTATCGGCGGGCCAAGAGACCCAGTACTTC.

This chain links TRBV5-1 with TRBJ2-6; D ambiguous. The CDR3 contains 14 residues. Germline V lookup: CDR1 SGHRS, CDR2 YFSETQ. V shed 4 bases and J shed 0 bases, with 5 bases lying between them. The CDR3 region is CASSQSSGANVLTF. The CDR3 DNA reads TGCGCCAGCAGCCAGAGCTCTGGGGCCAACGTCCTGACTTTC.

The CDR3 DNA reads TGTGCCATCGAGAGGGACAGGGACGATGGCTACACCTTC. It translates to CAIERDRDDGYTF. The chain is built from TRBV10-3 and TRBJ1-2; 9 nucleotides agree with TRBD1. The germline gives CDR1 ENHRY, CDR2 SYGVKD. The length of the CDR3 is 13 residues. V shed 8 bases, J shed 6 bases, and the junction held 7 bases outside the gene matches.

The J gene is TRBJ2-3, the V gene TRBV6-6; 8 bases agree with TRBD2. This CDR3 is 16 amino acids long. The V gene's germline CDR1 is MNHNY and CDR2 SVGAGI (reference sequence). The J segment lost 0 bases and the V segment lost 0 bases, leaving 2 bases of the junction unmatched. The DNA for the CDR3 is TGTGCCAGCAGTTACTCGGCTAGCGGGAGCACAGATACGCAGTATTTT. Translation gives CASSYSASGSTDTQYF.

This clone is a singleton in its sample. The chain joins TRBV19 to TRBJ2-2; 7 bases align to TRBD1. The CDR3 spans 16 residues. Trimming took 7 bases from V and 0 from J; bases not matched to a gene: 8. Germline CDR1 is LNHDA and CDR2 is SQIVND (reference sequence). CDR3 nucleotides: TGTGCCAGTACCCTTAGACAGGGCGCGAACACCGGGGAGCTGTTTTTT. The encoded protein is CASTLRQGANTGELFF.

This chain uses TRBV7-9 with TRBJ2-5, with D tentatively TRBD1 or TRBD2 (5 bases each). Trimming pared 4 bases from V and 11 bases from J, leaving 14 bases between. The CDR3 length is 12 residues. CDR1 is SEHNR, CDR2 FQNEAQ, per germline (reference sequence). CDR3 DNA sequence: TGTGCCAGCAGCTCGCAGGGTGGGGAGCAGTACTTC. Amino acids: CASSSQGGEQYF.

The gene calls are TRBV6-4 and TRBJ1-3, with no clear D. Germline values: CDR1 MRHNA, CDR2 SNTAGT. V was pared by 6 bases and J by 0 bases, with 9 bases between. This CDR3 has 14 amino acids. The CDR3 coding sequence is TGTGCCAGCAGCCCGGAGCACTCTGGAAACACCATATATTTT. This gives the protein CASSPEHSGNTIYF.